This T cell receptor beta chain derives from a study of blood T cell repertoires in COVID-19. Study information: Sample material is recorded as cDNA or gDNA derived from T cells, B-cell-depleted T cells, or PBMCs.

How the authors handled the data: Nucleated cell counts were estimated from reference gene primer amplification. Data came from immunoSEQ multiplex PCR; TCRdb stores just in-frame clones and leaves some out. V and J calls and clone size are given by that table; D and trimming were obtained from the DNA. The top ten hold 10% to 15% of the sample, which has fewer than 450,000 clones, around 88% seen once. The length of the CDR3 is 13 residues. Germline values: CDR1 MNHEY, CDR2 SMNVEV (reference sequence). Trimming shortened V by 7 bases and J by 5 bases, and 11 bases separated the two germline ends. Sequencing was carried out using peripheral blood. The chain uses TRBV27 and TRBJ2-2; D uncertain. The receptor was derived from a woman in her 50s with COVID-19, enrolled during active disease. The CDR3 sequence: CASTSSITGELFF. CDR3 sequence (DNA): TGTGCCAGCACAAGCTCAATTACCGGGGAGCTGTTTTTT.